The 29 T cell receptor beta chains below all came from one sample that was sequenced in a study of cytomegalovirus exposure and HLA in healthy donors. A multiplex PCR was run with 60 Vbeta primers and 13 Jbeta primers. The assay was immunoSEQ multiplex PCR, and TCRdb's table has in-frame clones only and misses some. This table has some 120,000 clones, over 70% appearing once. Sequencing used PBMCs. The origin of the receptors is a woman in her late teens or twenties in good health and CMV-seronegative.

The genes are TRBV18 and TRBJ2-2; no definite D call. The germline V gene has CDR1 KGHSH and CDR2 LQKENI. CDR3 length: 16 amino acids. The ends were cut back, 0 bases at V and 1 base at J, with 9 bases in the middle. The DNA for the CDR3 is TGTGCCAGCTCACCACCTAACGGTCGGAACACCGGGGAGCTGTTTTTT. It encodes CASSPPNGRNTGELFF.

The V call is TRBV28, the J call TRBJ1-4, with a tentative D call TRBD1 (5 bases). Trimming stripped 2 bases from V and 8 bases from J, with 15 bases between. Germline V CDR1 and CDR2: MDHEN, SYDVKM. This CDR3 is built from 15 residues. The CDR3 loop is CASSLRSGQREKLFF. CDR3 DNA sequence: TGTGCCAGCAGTTTACGCTCAGGGCAGAGGGAAAAACTGTTTTTT.

J is TRBJ2-3 and V is TRBV6-1, with 8 nucleotides matching TRBD2. V lost 2 bases and J lost 4; bases outside the gene matches: 2. Per the germline V gene, CDR1 is MNHNS and CDR2 is SASEGT. The CDR3 is made up of 14 amino acids. The CDR3 DNA follows: TGTGCCAGCAGTGAACCGGGGGGGCCAGATACGCAGTATTTT. Its translation: CASSEPGGPDTQYF.

V is TRBV5-1 and J is TRBJ2-5; 11 nucleotides line up with TRBD2. This CDR3 spans 18 amino acids. Unmatched junction bases numbered 11, after V lost 0 bases and J lost 4 bases. Germline V lookup: CDR1 SGHRS, CDR2 YFSETQ. CDR3 amino acids: CASSLGVLAGGPGETQYF. The CDR3 region has the DNA TGCGCCAGCAGCTTGGGGGTTTTAGCGGGGGGGCCTGGAGAGACCCAGTACTTC.

The V call is TRBV5-4, the J call TRBJ2-1; 7 nucleotides match TRBD2. The germline V gene encodes CDR1 SGHNT and CDR2 YYREEE (reference sequence). The V gene end was trimmed by 7 bases and the J gene end by 6 bases; junction bases not matched to a gene: 7. The CDR3 covers 13 residues. CDR3 region: CASQRGPLNEQFF. CDR3 in DNA: TGTGCCAGCCAGCGGGGTCCCCTCAATGAGCAGTTCTTC.

This clone showed up just a few times. The chain employs TRBV6-1 and TRBJ1-2; 9 bases are a match to TRBD1. Germline lookup yields CDR1 MNHNS and CDR2 SASEGT. The CDR3 is 16 residues long. J gave up 5 bases and V 3 bases, and 10 bases lay outside the gene matches. CDR3 DNA sequence: TGTGCCAGCAGTGACTGGGACAGGGAAGTTTTTTATGGCTACACCTTC. Its protein is CASSDWDREVFYGYTF.

The chain carries TRBV29-1 and TRBJ1-2; D is undetermined. The V end lost 7 bases, the J end lost 6 bases, and 12 bases lay between the germline ends. Germline values: CDR1 SQVTM, CDR2 ANQGSEA. CDR3 length: 11 residues. The CDR3 DNA reads as TGCAGCGCAAGGACTCTGGATGGCTACACCTTC. It specifies CSARTLDGYTF.

The rearrangement uses TRBV7-9 and TRBJ2-3, with D possibly TRBD1 on 5 matching bases. The CDR3 has 11 residues. V was clipped by 5 bases and J by 6 bases, with 6 bases between them. Per germline, CDR1 SEHNR and CDR2 FQNEAQ (reference sequence). Here the CDR3 reads CASSRGDTQYF. CDR3 sequence (DNA): TGTGCCAGCAGCAGGGGCGATACGCAGTATTTT.

The chain recombines TRBV4-2 with TRBJ2-7; 9 positions agree with TRBD2. V was clipped by 0 bases and J by 4 bases; unmatched bases: 7. The germline gives CDR1 LGHNA, CDR2 YNFKEQ. There are 16 residues in the CDR3. The CDR3 DNA reads as TGTGCCAGCAGCCAAGACCCTAGCGGGGCCAATTACGAGCAGTACTTC. It translates to CASSQDPSGANYEQYF.

The rearrangement links TRBV5-6 to TRBJ1-1; D might be TRBD1 (6 bases). This CDR3 spans 16 amino acids. Germline CDR1 and CDR2: SGHDT and YYEEEE. V was shortened by 0 bases and J by 3 bases, with 15 bases between the two germline ends. CDR3 DNA: TGTGCCAGCAGCTTGGCACAGGAGGACAGCTACACTGAAGCTTTCTTT. Protein: CASSLAQEDSYTEAFF.

This rearrangement joins TRBV2 to TRBJ2-3; a weak D match, TRBD2 (6 bases). V was clipped by 4 bases and J by 6 bases, with 11 bases between them. The CDR3 loop spans 13 amino acids. Germline V CDR1 and CDR2: SNHLY, FYNNEI. Here the CDR3 reads CASSVRGRDTQYF. For the CDR3, the DNA is TGTGCCAGCAGTGTGCGGGGCCGCGATACGCAGTATTTT.

CDR3: CASNPELDYEQYF. CDR3 sequence (DNA): TGTGCCAGCAACCCCGAGTTAGACTACGAGCAGTACTTC. The chain combines TRBV6-6 with TRBJ2-7, with no clear D. This CDR3 region has 13 residues. The germline CDR1 and CDR2 sequences are MNHNY and SVGAGI (reference sequence). V dropped 7 bases and J dropped 3 bases, with 13 bases sitting between them.

This clone came up a few times. This chain joins TRBV6-6 and TRBJ2-7; TRBD2 matches at 11 bases. Trimming took 0 bases from V and 5 from J; bases not matched to a gene: 3. This CDR3 contains 15 residues. The germline V gene has CDR1 MNHNY and CDR2 SVGAGI (reference sequence). In nucleotides, the CDR3 is TGTGCCAGCAGTTACTCGACTAGCGGGATCCACGAGCAGTACTTC. Amino acids: CASSYSTSGIHEQYF.

This clone appeared once. The chain couples TRBV5-6 to TRBJ1-2; 9 bases agree with TRBD1. CDR1 and CDR2 from the germline V gene are SGHDT and YYEEEE. The CDR3 sequence is 14 residues long. The junction had 10 bases not matched to a gene; V was cut back by 4 bases and J by 9 bases. CDR3 loop: CASSLRDRVVRYTF. For the CDR3, the DNA is TGTGCCAGCAGCCTCCGGGACAGGGTAGTTCGCTACACCTTC.

J is TRBJ2-5 and V is TRBV5-5; D is possibly TRBD2 (6 bases). This CDR3 contains 14 residues. The germline CDR1 and CDR2 sequences are SGHKS and YYEKEE (reference sequence). Deletions cut 0 bases from V and 4 bases from J, with 10 bases between. CDR3 loop: CASSLGSGGETQYF. CDR3 nucleotides: TGTGCCAGCAGCTTGGGGTCCGGGGGAGAGACCCAGTACTTC. The full variable domain, its missing parts supplied by reference TRBV5-5 and TRBJ2-5, is DAGVTQSPTHLIKTRGQQVTLRCSPISGHKSVSWYQQVLGQGPQFIFQYYEKEERGRGNFPDRFSARQFPNYSSELNVNALLLGDSALYLCASSLGSGGETQYFGPGTRLLVL.

The V gene is TRBV4-1, the J gene TRBJ1-5; D is ambiguous. V was clipped by 2 bases and J by 3 bases, with 8 bases between them. The CDR3 sequence is 14 residues long. CDR1 and CDR2 (germline): MGHRA, YSYEKL. The CDR3, as DNA: TGCGCCAGCAGCCAACCGGGGTACAATCAGCCCCAGCATTTT. Residues: CASSQPGYNQPQHF.

The chain is built from TRBV5-4 and TRBJ1-2, with D possibly matching TRBD1 (6 bases). Germline V gives CDR1 SGHNT, CDR2 YYREEE (reference sequence). V was trimmed by 2 bases and J by 4 bases, leaving 12 bases between them. The CDR3 length is 14 residues. The DNA of the CDR3 is TGTGCCAGCAGCTTCCCCGGCAGGGGCTATGGCTACACCTTC. This encodes CASSFPGRGYGYTF.

The rearrangement uses TRBV6-1 and TRBJ1-2; D is undetermined. The CDR3 runs 11 residues. Between the trimmed V and J ends, which lost 7 bases and 3 bases, there was a span of 6 bases. Looked up from germline, CDR1 is MNHNS and CDR2 is SASEGT. CDR3 DNA: TGTGCCAGCATTGCGGACTATGGCTACACCTTC. Translating gives CASIADYGYTF.

The chain is built from TRBV5-4 and TRBJ2-1; 9 bases fit TRBD2. The J segment lost 3 bases and the V segment lost 4 bases, leaving 5 bases of the junction unmatched. The CDR3 runs to 15 residues. Germline-derived CDR1 and CDR2 are SGHNT and YYREEE (reference sequence). CDR3 protein: CASSTRGGVYNEQFF. The CDR3 DNA is TGTGCCAGCAGCACGCGGGGGGGCGTCTACAATGAGCAGTTCTTC.

DNA for the CDR3: TGTGCCAGCAAATCGCAGGGCGGCGGGGAGCTGTTTTTT. Encoded protein: CASKSQGGGELFF. V usage is TRBV28 and J usage is TRBJ2-2, with a tentative D call TRBD1 (5 bases). Trimming cost V 7 bases and J 7 bases, with 13 bases left between them. The CDR3 length is 13 residues. Germline assignment: CDR1 MDHEN and CDR2 SYDVKM.

A remark on this clone: The conserved phenylalanine or tryptophan normally closing the CDR3 is absent here, so this likely arose from a read error. This chain uses TRBV7-3 with TRBJ1-1; the D gene is possibly TRBD1 (6 bases). V was pared by 5 bases and J by 1 base, with 11 bases between. CDR3 length equals 14 residues. In germline, CDR1 is SGHTA, CDR2 FQGTGA. The CDR3 bases are TGTGCCAGCAGCCCCCTGGGGGCGAACACTGAAGCTTTCGTT. This encodes CASSPLGANTEAFV.

J is TRBJ1-2 and V is TRBV6-5; 10 bases match TRBD1. Looked up from germline, CDR1 is MNHEY and CDR2 is SVGAGI. This CDR3 has 14 residues. Trimming took 5 bases from V and 7 from J; bases not matched to a gene: 7. CDR3 loop: CASSGTGAFVGYTF. In DNA, the CDR3 is TGTGCCAGCAGTGGGACAGGGGCGTTTGTTGGCTACACCTTC.

The CDR3 loop reads CAWKPGTGSLYGYTF. The CDR3 DNA is TGTGCCTGGAAACCCGGGACAGGGAGCCTCTATGGCTACACCTTC. V is TRBV30 and J is TRBJ1-2, with TRBD1 matching over 9 bases. The CDR3 extends over 15 amino acids. V was clipped by 4 bases and J by 4 bases; unmatched bases: 10. CDR1 is GTSNPN and CDR2 is SVGIG in the germline V gene (reference sequence).

The chain joins TRBV30 to TRBJ2-3; 8 bases agree with TRBD1. The CDR3 length is 16 residues. Germline CDR1 GTSNPN, CDR2 SVGIG (reference sequence). The V segment lost 3 bases and the J segment 0 bases; nucleotides outside the gene matches: 8. CDR3 in DNA: TGTGCCTGGAGGACTCAGGGGGCGATCAGCACAGATACGCAGTATTTT. The encoded protein is CAWRTQGAISTDTQYF.

The V and J genes are TRBV6-1 and TRBJ1-1; perhaps TRBD1 as D (5 bases). V shed 4 bases and J shed 3 bases, with 9 bases lying between them. CDR3 length equals 13 residues. Germline V gene lookup returns CDR1 MNHNS and CDR2 SASEGT. The CDR3 sequence: CASSVPGDTEAFF. CDR3 bases: TGTGCCAGCAGTGTACCGGGGGACACTGAAGCTTTCTTT.

J is TRBJ1-1 and V is TRBV2; D is ambiguous. Germline V CDR1 and CDR2: SNHLY, FYNNEI. The CDR3 covers 13 residues. Between the trimmed V and J ends, which lost 5 bases and 1 base, there was a span of 8 bases. This chain's CDR3 is CASSFRRNTEAFF. DNA of the CDR3: TGTGCCAGCAGTTTTCGGAGGAACACTGAAGCTTTCTTT.

This chain uses TRBV2 with TRBJ1-4, with D possibly matching TRBD1 (5 bases). In germline, CDR1 is SNHLY, CDR2 FYNNEI. V was cut by 3 bases and J by 11 bases, with 13 bases left in between. The CDR3 spans 13 residues. The CDR3: CASSDRTKGKLFF. The CDR3 DNA is TGTGCCAGCAGTGATCGGACTAAGGGGAAACTGTTTTTT.

In this sample, this clone turned up once. This chain joins TRBV12-5 and TRBJ2-3; D call uncertain. Germline V CDR1 and CDR2: LGHNT, FRNRAP. V shed 6 bases and J shed 0 bases, with 13 bases lying between them. This CDR3 comprises 15 residues. The CDR3 DNA reads TGTGCTAGTGGCCAAGGAGCAAGTAGCACAGATACGCAGTATTTT. Translation: CASGQGASSTDTQYF.

The rearrangement uses TRBV5-4 and TRBJ2-3, with 9 bases fitting TRBD1. Germline CDR1 and CDR2: SGHNT and YYREEE (reference sequence). The J segment lost 2 bases and the V segment lost 5 bases, leaving 9 bases of the junction unmatched. The CDR3 sequence is 16 residues long. CDR3 sequence: CASSRIGQGNTDTQYF. The DNA of the CDR3 is TGTGCCAGCAGTAGAATTGGACAGGGGAACACAGATACGCAGTATTTT.